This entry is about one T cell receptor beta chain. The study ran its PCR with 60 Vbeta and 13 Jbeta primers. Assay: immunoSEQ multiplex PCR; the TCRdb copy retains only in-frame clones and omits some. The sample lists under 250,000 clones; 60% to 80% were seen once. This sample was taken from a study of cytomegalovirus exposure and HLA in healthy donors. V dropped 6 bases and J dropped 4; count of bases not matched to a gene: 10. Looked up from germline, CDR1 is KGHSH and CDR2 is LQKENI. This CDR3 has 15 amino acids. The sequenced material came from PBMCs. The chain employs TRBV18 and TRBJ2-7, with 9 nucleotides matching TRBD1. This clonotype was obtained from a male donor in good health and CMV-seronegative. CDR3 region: CASSRPGQGGYEQYF. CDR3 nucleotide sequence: TGTGCCAGCTCTCGGCCGGGACAGGGTGGTTACGAGCAGTACTTC.